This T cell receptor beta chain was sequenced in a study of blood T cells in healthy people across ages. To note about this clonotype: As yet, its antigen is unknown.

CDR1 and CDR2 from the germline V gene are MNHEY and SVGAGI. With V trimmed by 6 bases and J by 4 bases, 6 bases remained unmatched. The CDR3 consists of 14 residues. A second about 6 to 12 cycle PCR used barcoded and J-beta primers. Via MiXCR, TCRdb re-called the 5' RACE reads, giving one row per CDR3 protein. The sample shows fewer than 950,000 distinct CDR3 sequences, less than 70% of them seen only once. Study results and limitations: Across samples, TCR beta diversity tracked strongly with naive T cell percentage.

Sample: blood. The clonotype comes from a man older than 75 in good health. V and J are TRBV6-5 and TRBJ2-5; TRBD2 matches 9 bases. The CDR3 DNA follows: TGTGCCAGCAGCTCCATAGCGGGAGTAGAGACCCAGTACTTC. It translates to CASSSIAGVETQYF.